This TCR beta chain was profiled in a study of molecular identifiers for immune sequencing clone quantification. In the study overall: Four portions were sequenced after RNA from roughly 21,000 or 96,000 naive CD8 cells was split five ways in replicates. General study results and limits: Detecting spiked Jurkat TCR RNA from one cell among some 990,000 naive cells was reportedly possible. The share of molecules held by clones above 20 RNA copies was over 99% in effector cells and under 1% in naive cells.

Using its own MiXCR run on the PCR reads, TCRdb lists one record per CDR3 protein. The profile shows 50,000 to 65,000 distinct CDR3 sequences, 20% to 25% of them singletons. The CDR3 has 14 residues. Germline assignment: CDR1 SQVTM and CDR2 ANQGSEA. V was trimmed by 4 bases and J by 2 bases, leaving 12 bases between them. This clonotype was detected ten times or more. Its antigen is not identified. CD8+CD4-CCR7+CD45RA+ cells were sorted as naive CD8 T cells. The TCR sequence derives from a human donor in good health. Some libraries in this study had Jurkat cell RNA spiked in. Input material: naive CD8+ T cells from blood, with Jurkat cell RNA spiked in. Regarding subset: FACS-sorted CD8+CD4-CCR7+CD45RA+ naive T cells. The chain joins TRBV29-1 to TRBJ2-1; unclear D gene. In DNA, the CDR3 is TGCAGCGTTGTGGGCCAAACGACCTACAATGAGCAGTTCTTC. Protein: CSVVGQTTYNEQFF.